This T cell receptor beta chain appears in the sequencing data of a study of shared clonotypes between healthy human individuals. The study, taken as a whole, reports: Some clonotypes were shared by all four sorted-subset donors, while others were not shared. The non-shared ones had lower generation probabilities than the shared ones.

The naive CD8 fraction comprised CD45RO-negative cells positively selected for CCR7 and excluded terminally differentiated effector memory CD45RA+ cells. The germline V gene encodes CDR1 SGHRS and CDR2 YFSETQ. V was shortened by 1 base and J by 3 bases, with 13 bases between the two germline ends. The CDR3 spans 15 residues. Concerning this clone itself: What it binds is unknown.

TCRdb's table, derived via immunoSEQ multiplex PCR, lists solely in-frame clones and lacks some. The data show approximately 2,200,000 clones, approximately 94% seen once. This sequence originates from a man aged 18 to 29 in good health. Some clones in this sample may be carry-over from other donors' samples. The rearrangement uses TRBV5-1 and TRBJ2-5; D may be TRBD1 (6 bases). Input material: naive CD8+ T cells from PBMCs. CDR3 nucleotide sequence: TGCGCCAGCAGCTTGTGGCCGGGGACAAAAGAGACCCAGTACTTC. It specifies CASSLWPGTKETQYF.